The entry that follows covers one TCR beta chain sequence. Method: immunoSEQ multiplex PCR; TCRdb's copy keeps in-frame clones and lacks some. The sample yields 65,000 to 90,000 clones, around four fifths seen once. These data belong to a study of blood T cell repertoires in COVID-19. About the research overall: The United States, Italy and Spain were the sources of the acute and convalescent COVID-19 samples.

Per germline, CDR1 GTSNPN and CDR2 SVGIG (reference sequence). V lost 5 bases, J lost 3 bases, and 10 bases lay in between. This CDR3 spans 13 amino acids. This chain connects TRBV30 to TRBJ1-4; D unclear. Sample: peripheral blood. The origin of this receptor is an older man with active or convalescent COVID-19. CDR3 residues: CAWATGSNEKLFF. CDR3 nucleotide sequence: TGTGCCTGGGCTACGGGATCTAATGAAAAACTGTTTTTT.